Detailed here is one T cell receptor beta chain. Antigen unknown. This sample stems from a study of T cells in Graves' hyperthyroidism and ophthalmopathy. V was pared by 6 bases and J by 6 bases, with 20 bases of the junction left unmatched. The CDR3 has 18 amino acids. CDR1 and CDR2 (germline): MDHEN, SYDVKM. General observations from the study: Ophthalmopathy was identified by the model a median approximately 6.9 months ahead of onset.

Researchers took RNA transcripts and amplified the TCR beta CDR3 regions from them. HTBI primers drove first-round RT-PCR of the TCR CDR3. Via MiXCR, TCRdb re-called the multiplex PCR reads, giving one row per CDR3 protein. The sample holds under 550,000 distinct CDR3 sequences, approximately 13% seen once. Clinical symptoms, serum thyroxine, TRAb, thyroid ultrasound and orbital computed tomography informed diagnoses. The V gene is TRBV28, the J gene TRBJ1-2; 9 bases fit TRBD1. The TCR comes from a woman younger than 30 with Graves' hyperthyroidism. Material for sequencing was blood. CDR3 residues: CASRLSRTGEGFANGYTF. For the CDR3, the DNA is TGTGCCAGCAGACTATCTAGGACAGGGGAAGGGTTTGCTAATGGCTACACCTTC.